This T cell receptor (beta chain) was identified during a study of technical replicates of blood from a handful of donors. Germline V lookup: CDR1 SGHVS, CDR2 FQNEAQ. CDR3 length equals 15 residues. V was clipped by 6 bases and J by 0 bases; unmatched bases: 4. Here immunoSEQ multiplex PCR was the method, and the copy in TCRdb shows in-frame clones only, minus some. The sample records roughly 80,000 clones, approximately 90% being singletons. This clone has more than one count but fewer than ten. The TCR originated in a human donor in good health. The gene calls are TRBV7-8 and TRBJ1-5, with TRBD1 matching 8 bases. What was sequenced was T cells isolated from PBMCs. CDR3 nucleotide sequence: TGTGCCAGCAGATGGACAGGGAATAGCAATCAGCCCCAGCATTTT. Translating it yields CASRWTGNSNQPQHF.